This TCR beta chain was obtained from a study of T cells in Graves' hyperthyroidism and ophthalmopathy. Trimming removed 4 bases from V and 1 base from J, with 11 bases in between. In germline, CDR1 is SGHKS, CDR2 YYEKEE (reference sequence). This CDR3 has 14 amino acids. Using RNA transcripts as the source, TCR beta CDR3 regions were amplified. The HTBI primer set was used in a first-round RT-PCR of the TCR CDR3. TCRdb passed the multiplex PCR reads through MiXCR, listing each CDR3 protein once. The sample carries almost 500,000 distinct CDR3 sequences, roughly 23% recorded once. The source material was blood. This clonotype originated in a woman between 65 and 79 years old with Graves' ophthalmopathy. The rearrangement joins TRBV5-5 to TRBJ1-1; TRBD1 is a possible D gene (6 bases). CDR3 nucleotide sequence: TGTGCCAGCAGCGACCTCAGGGGGAACACTGAAGCTTTCTTT. This translates into CASSDLRGNTEAFF.